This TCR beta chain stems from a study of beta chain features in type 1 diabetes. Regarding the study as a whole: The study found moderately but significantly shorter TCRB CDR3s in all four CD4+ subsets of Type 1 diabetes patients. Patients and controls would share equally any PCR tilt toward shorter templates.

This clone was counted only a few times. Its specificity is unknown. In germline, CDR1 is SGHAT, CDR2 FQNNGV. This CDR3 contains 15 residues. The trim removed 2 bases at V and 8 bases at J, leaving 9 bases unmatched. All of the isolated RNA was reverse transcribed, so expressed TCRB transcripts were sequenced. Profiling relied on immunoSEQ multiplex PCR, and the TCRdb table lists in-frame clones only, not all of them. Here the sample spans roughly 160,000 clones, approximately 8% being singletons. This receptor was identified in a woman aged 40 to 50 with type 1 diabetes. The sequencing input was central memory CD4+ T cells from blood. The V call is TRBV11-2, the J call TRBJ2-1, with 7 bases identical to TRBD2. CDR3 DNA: TGTGCCAGCAGCTTAAACGTGGGAGGGCCCGATGAGCAGTTCTTC. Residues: CASSLNVGGPDEQFF. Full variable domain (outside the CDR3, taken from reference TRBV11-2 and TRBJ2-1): EAGVAQSPRYKIIEKRQSVAFWCNPISGHATLYWYQQILGQGPKLLIQFQNNGVVDDSQLPKDRFSAERLKGVDSTLKIQPAKLEDSAVYLCASSLNVGGPDEQFFGPGTRLTVL.